This T cell receptor beta chain was retrieved from a study of T cell repertoires in aging, cancer and after chemotherapy. Study background: Over several months to years, re-sampled healthy donor repertoires clearly shared clones.

Peripheral blood genomic DNA, not sorted cells or RNA, was the template. TRB rearrangements spanning V, D and J were amplified using mixed TRB-A/B primers. TCRdb reprocessed the multiplex PCR reads with MiXCR, giving one entry per CDR3 protein. The repertoire holds around 10,000 distinct CDR3 sequences, 24% seen once, with roughly 2.6% in the top ten. This clonotype originated in a human donor in good health. Sequencing was carried out using blood.

The CDR3 DNA reads as TGTGCCAGCAAGGGGGCGGCTGGAAACACCATATATTTT. As protein: CASKGAAGNTIYF. J is TRBJ1-3 and V is TRBV28; 7 nucleotides match TRBD1. The J segment lost 2 bases and the V segment lost 7 bases, leaving 2 bases of the junction unmatched. Germline lookup yields CDR1 MDHEN and CDR2 SYDVKM. CDR3 length: 13 amino acids.